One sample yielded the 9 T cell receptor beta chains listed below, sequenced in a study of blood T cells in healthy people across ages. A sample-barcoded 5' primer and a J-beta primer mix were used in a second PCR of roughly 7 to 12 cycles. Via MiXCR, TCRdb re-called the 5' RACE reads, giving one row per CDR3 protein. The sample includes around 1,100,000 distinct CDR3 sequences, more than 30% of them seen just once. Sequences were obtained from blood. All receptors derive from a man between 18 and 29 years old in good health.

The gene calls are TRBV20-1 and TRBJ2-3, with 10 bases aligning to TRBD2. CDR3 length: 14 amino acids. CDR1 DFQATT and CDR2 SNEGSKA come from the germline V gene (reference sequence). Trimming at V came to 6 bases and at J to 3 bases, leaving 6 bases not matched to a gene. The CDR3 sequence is CSAGGTSVTDTQYF. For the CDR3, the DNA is TGCAGTGCGGGCGGGACTAGCGTTACAGATACGCAGTATTTT.

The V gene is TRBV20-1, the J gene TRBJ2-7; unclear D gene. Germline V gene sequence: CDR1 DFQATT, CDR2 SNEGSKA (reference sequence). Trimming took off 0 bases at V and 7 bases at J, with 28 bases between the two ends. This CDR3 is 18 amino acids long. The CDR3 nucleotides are TGCAGTGCTAGAGATAGACCCATCCGCAGCGAACGTCCCAATGAGCAGTACTTC. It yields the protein CSARDRPIRSERPNEQYF.

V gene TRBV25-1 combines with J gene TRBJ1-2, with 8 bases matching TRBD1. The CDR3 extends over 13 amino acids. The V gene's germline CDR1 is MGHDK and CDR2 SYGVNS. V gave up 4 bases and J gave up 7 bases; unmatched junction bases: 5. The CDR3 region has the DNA TGTGCCAGCAGTGTCGGACAGGGTACTGGCTACACCTTC. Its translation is CASSVGQGTGYTF.

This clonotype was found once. CDR3 bases: TGTGCCAGCAGTGAAATGGGAGTGTACATCTCGGGAGAGACCCAGTACTTC. It codes for CASSEMGVYISGETQYF. V gene TRBV2 combines with J gene TRBJ2-7; a possible D gene is TRBD2 (5 bases). The end of the DNA aligns better with TRBJ2-5, so the J call may be wrong. Germline lookup yields CDR1 SNHLY and CDR2 FYNNEI. This CDR3 is built from 17 residues.

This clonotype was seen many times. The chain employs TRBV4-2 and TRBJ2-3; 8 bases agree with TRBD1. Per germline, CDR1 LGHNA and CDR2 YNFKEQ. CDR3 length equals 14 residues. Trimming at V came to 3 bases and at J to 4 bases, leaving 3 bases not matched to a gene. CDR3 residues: CASSQGTGPDTQYF. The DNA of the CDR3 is TGTGCCAGCAGCCAGGGGACAGGACCAGATACGCAGTATTTT.

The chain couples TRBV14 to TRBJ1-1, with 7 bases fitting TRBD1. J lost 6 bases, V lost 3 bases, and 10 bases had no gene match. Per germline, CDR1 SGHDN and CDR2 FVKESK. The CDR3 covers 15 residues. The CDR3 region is CASSHIRGLISEAFF. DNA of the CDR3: TGTGCCAGCAGCCACATTAGGGGGCTTATCTCTGAAGCTTTCTTT.

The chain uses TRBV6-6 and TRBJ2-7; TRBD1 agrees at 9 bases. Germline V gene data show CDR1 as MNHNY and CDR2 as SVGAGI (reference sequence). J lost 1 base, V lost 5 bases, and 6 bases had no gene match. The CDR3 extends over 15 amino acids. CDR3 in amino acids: CASSPGQGWSYEQYF. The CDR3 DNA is TGTGCCAGCAGTCCGGGACAGGGTTGGTCCTACGAGCAGTACTTC.

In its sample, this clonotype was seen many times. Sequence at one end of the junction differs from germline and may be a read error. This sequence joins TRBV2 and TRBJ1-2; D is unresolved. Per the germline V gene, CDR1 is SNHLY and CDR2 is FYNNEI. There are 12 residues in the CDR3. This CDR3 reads CASRQGDYGYTF. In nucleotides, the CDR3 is TGCGCCAGCAGACAAGGCGACTATGGCTACACCTTC.

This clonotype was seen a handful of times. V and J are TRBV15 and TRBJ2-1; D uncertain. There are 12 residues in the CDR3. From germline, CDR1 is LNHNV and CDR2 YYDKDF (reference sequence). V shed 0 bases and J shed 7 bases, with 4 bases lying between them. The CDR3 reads CATSRDVNEQFF. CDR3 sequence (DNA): TGTGCCACCAGCAGAGATGTAAATGAGCAGTTCTTC. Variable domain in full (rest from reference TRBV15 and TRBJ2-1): DAMVIQNPRYQVTQFGKPVTLSCSQTLNHNVMYWYQQKSSQAPKLLFHYYDKDFNNEADTPDNFQSRRPNTSFCFLDIRSPGLGDTAMYLCATSRDVNEQFFGPGTRLTVL.